This T cell receptor (beta chain) was sequenced during a study of T-cell memory formation after mild COVID-19. Study at large: For the most part, TCR clusters were specific to one donor. Study-level findings and limits: The pre-infection memory compartment contained some responding clones, suggesting cross-reactive memory joined. CM and EM subsets held most contracting CD4+ clones; EMRA held CD8+ ones.

V was trimmed by 6 bases and J by 1 base, leaving 16 bases between them. Germline assignment: CDR1 DFQATT and CDR2 SNEGSKA (reference sequence). CDR3 size: 14 residues. TCRdb redid the calling of the 5' RACE reads with MiXCR, one entry per CDR3 protein. The data contain about 14,000 distinct CDR3 sequences, about 21% of them singletons. This clonotype was found many times. Its matching antigen is unknown. Sequencing was performed on PBMCs or a T cell subset sorted from them (not recorded which). The chain links TRBV20-1 to TRBJ2-7; possibly TRBD2 for D (6 bases). The TCR was taken from an adult woman who had mild COVID-19 (a few samples of this study predate the infection). Cell type and time point are not known. CDR3 residues: CSATAGTDSYEQYF. As DNA, the CDR3 is TGCAGTGCCACTGCCGGGACTGATTCCTACGAGCAGTACTTC.